This T cell receptor beta chain was observed in a study of regulatory T cells in long-lasting Graves disease. V lost 7 bases to trimming and J lost 4 bases, with 19 bases between them. Germline V lookup: CDR1 SNHLY, CDR2 FYNNEI. This CDR3 has 16 residues. Building the TCR beta libraries relied on iRepertoire HTBI primers, and CDR3 regions underwent Arm-PCR. In the original processing: Throughout the samples, researchers identified about 56 TRBV and roughly 13 TRBJ segments. TCRdb itself ran the multiplex PCR reads through MiXCR, one entry per CDR3 protein. What appears here as the V and J calls and clone size reflects TCRdb's work, not the paper's. This sample yields a few hundred thousand distinct CDR3 sequences, of which around 19% are seen a single time; about 10% belongs to the top ten. Time point indicated: newly diagnosed GD, antithyroid drugs for less than 3 months. Following extraction of RNA from PBMCs, that RNA was used to make the TCR library.

This clonotype was seen only a few times. These records were also assigned to another study, of T cells in Graves' hyperthyroidism and ophthalmopathy.

This TCR was sampled from a woman in her twenties or thirties with Graves disease. The sequenced sample was peripheral blood mononuclear cells (PBMCs), obtained at new diagnosis, from a patient treated with antithyroid drugs. The rearrangement uses TRBV2 and TRBJ2-2; possibly TRBD2 for D (6 bases). The DNA of the CDR3 is TGTGCCAGCACCCTTTCGGGCGGGACGGCCACCGGGGAGCTGTTTTTT. Protein: CASTLSGGTATGELFF.